This section outlines one T cell receptor (beta chain) sequence together with its context. Antigen unknown. TCRdb re-called the 5' RACE reads through MiXCR, storing one row per CDR3 protein. The sample yields roughly 60,000 distinct CDR3 sequences, around 6% seen once. The source of the sample is a study of early T cells in non-severe SARS-CoV-2 infection. Points from the study as a whole: Comparison of clonotypes with VDJdb favored anti-spike CD8 responses while missing private and CD4 specificities.

The germline gives CDR1 DFQATT, CDR2 SNEGSKA (reference sequence). This CDR3 is 14 amino acids long. Trimming removed 3 bases at V and 0 bases at J, with 9 bases between. The chain is built from TRBV20-1 and TRBJ2-1; no reliable D call. This TCR came from an adult who was a healthcare worker with PCR-confirmed SARS-CoV-2 infection or an uninfected control (not recorded which). Sequencing input: whole blood. CDR3 coding DNA: TGCAGTGCTAGTTTGGTGAGCTCCTACAATGAGCAGTTCTTC. It codes for CSASLVSSYNEQFF.